The 8 T cell receptor beta chains listed next were all sequenced from one sample in a study of CD8+ T cells in alopecia areata. Treatment noted: oral pan-JAK inhibitor, 5-10 mg twice daily. RNA was isolated and reverse transcribed to cDNA, the sequencing template. The method was immunoSEQ multiplex PCR; TCRdb's version includes in-frame clones alone and lacks a portion of them. The table includes about 190,000 clones, roughly 70% detected once. This specimen consisted of CD4+ T cells sorted from blood, obtained at approximately week 50, from a patient treated with tofacitinib. All receptors come from a human donor with alopecia areata.

The rearrangement uses TRBV27 and TRBJ2-3, with TRBD2 matching over 7 bases. This CDR3 has 15 amino acids. The ends lost 3 bases at V and 3 bases at J; junction bases unmatched: 6. Per germline, CDR1 MNHEY and CDR2 SMNVEV (reference sequence). The DNA of the CDR3 is TGTGCCAGCAGTTTCAGGACTAGTAGGACAGATACGCAGTATTTT. It encodes CASSFRTSRTDTQYF.

The chain employs TRBV4-3 and TRBJ2-7; D is undetermined. The CDR3 covers 13 residues. The V gene's germline CDR1 is LGHNA and CDR2 YSLEER. Deletions cut 0 bases from V and 1 base from J, with 4 bases between. As DNA, the CDR3 is TGCGCCAGCAGCCAAGATGGGTCCTACGAGCAGTACTTC. Its translation is CASSQDGSYEQYF.

This clone came up a few times. The chain carries TRBV29-1 and TRBJ1-2, with D tentatively TRBD1 (5 bases). Germline V gene lookup returns CDR1 SQVTM and CDR2 ANQGSEA. CDR3 length equals 17 residues. V was trimmed by 6 bases and J by 0 bases, leaving 23 bases between them. CDR3 sequence: CSVRQIGGGVANYGYTF. The CDR3, as DNA: TGCAGCGTCCGACAGATTGGAGGAGGGGTAGCTAACTATGGCTACACCTTC.

The chain carries TRBV30 and TRBJ1-1; no clear D gene. Germline V gene data show CDR1 as GTSNPN and CDR2 as SVGIG (reference sequence). This CDR3 has 13 amino acids. Trimming shortened V by 4 bases and J by 0 bases, and 9 bases separated the two germline ends. CDR3 in amino acids: CAWTRSMNTEAFF. As DNA, the CDR3 is TGTGCCTGGACTCGTAGCATGAACACTGAAGCTTTCTTT. The full variable domain, completed using reference TRBV30 and TRBJ1-1, is SQTIHQWPATLVQPVGSPLSLECTVEGTSNPNLYWYRQAAGRGLQLLFYSVGIGQISSEVPQNLSASRPQDRQFILSSKKLLLSDSGFYLCAWTRSMNTEAFFGQGTRLTVV.

A note on this clone: It may be a read error: a sequence one base away is much more abundant. At the DNA level, this CDR3 is encoded by other sequences in the same sample as well. The V call is TRBV7-2, the J call TRBJ2-7; D gene ambiguous. The CDR3 is 11 amino acids. CDR1 is SGHTA, CDR2 FQGNSA, per germline. V lost 4 bases, J lost 3 bases, and 4 bases lay in between. For the CDR3, the DNA is TGTGCCAGCAGCTCATACTACGAGCAGTACTTC. Its translation is CASSSYYEQYF.

This clone was recorded once. The chain recombines TRBV30 with TRBJ2-7; D gene ambiguous. The CDR3 loop spans 11 amino acids. Germline V gene sequence: CDR1 GTSNPN, CDR2 SVGIG (reference sequence). The ends were cut back, 2 bases at V and 4 bases at J, with 6 bases in the middle. CDR3: CAWSKGYEQYF. In nucleotides, the CDR3 is TGTGCCTGGAGTAAGGGTTACGAGCAGTACTTC.

This clone showed up just a few times. The chain employs TRBV29-1 and TRBJ1-1; D is uncertain. Germline CDR1 is SQVTM and CDR2 is ANQGSEA. The CDR3 contains 12 residues. V was trimmed by 7 bases and J by 0 bases, leaving 9 bases between them. For the CDR3, the DNA is TGCAGCGGGTTGACGGTGAACACTGAAGCTTTCTTT. Amino acid sequence: CSGLTVNTEAFF.

The V gene is TRBV4-1, the J gene TRBJ2-6, with D uncertain. The V gene lost 3 bases and the J gene lost 8 bases, with 5 bases spanning the gap. The CDR3 has 12 residues. Germline V gene lookup returns CDR1 MGHRA and CDR2 YSYEKL. CDR3 protein: CASSQYTNVLTF. The CDR3 DNA is TGCGCCAGCAGCCAGTATACCAACGTCCTGACTTTC.